This T cell receptor (beta chain) was found in a study of cytomegalovirus exposure and HLA in healthy donors (dated by TCRdb to 2016 to 2017). The study in broad terms: According to an earlier analysis of around 600 of the donors, about 179 million T cells yielded some 120 million unique TCR beta sequences and about 300 Gb of sequence data. Alongside the repertoire data, information on donor age, sex, ethnicity and CMV serostatus was compiled. The study aimed to test whether cataloging public T cell receptors could reveal signatures of past pathogen exposure. The study profiled the T cell repertoires of 500 to 800 subjects by immunosequencing and related them to cytomegalovirus serostatus. An early release covering just under 650 HLA-typed donors comprised about 300 gigabases of sequencing data and tens of millions of unique TCR sequences. Every discovery cohort repertoire had been produced on one sequencing platform. Across 398 genotyped donors of the cohort, an average of about 240,000 unique TCR beta nucleotide sequences per donor were sequenced, and 15% to 20% of those sequences were non-productive. Besides the first cohort of some 670 subjects, a separate validation cohort made up of 90 to 150 different subjects was used. A later analysis re-analyzed previously published TCR beta repertoires from hundreds of donors and added high-resolution HLA genotyping to study TCR occurrence patterns. The genetic ancestry cluster associated with self-reported Caucasian donors included around 76% of the roughly 400 genotyped donors. The later analysis used no new phenotypic data to find candidate immune exposures, relying instead on TCR beta sequences and their occurrence across donors. Several DR-DQ haplotypes were handled as single units for association and clustering because linkage in the cohort was strong. An earlier analysis of approximately 640 of the donors applied high-throughput TCR beta sequencing to assess whether each TCR beta V gene segment acted as functional or pseudogenic. The number of typed donors differed by locus: about 620-630 for A, B, C, DRB1 and DQB1; 522 for DQA1; some 610 for DPA1; and about 450 for DPB1. The study combined high-throughput TCR immunosequencing, statistical association of individual TCRs with disease status, and machine learning to predict cytomegalovirus infection status. Genome-wide SNP genotypes for about 60% of the roughly 700 donors were used in a later genetic analysis, which treated that subset as a discovery cohort. HLA typing covered class I and class II loci at four-digit resolution.

The study at large found these results: In a later analysis, most CMV-associated TCR beta chains were found to appear HLA-restricted, with HLA associations seemingly driven largely by CMV exposure. Compared with equally common non-associated chains, HLA-associated TCR beta chains in a later analysis were more clonally expanded and had lower generation probabilities. When HLA alleles, especially DR and DQ, strongly co-occurred, attributing TCR associations to individual alleles was difficult. Because the 87-base-pair reads could not distinguish some IMGT-functional V segments, including TRBV6-2 and TRBV6-3, those segments were excluded. Several of the top co-occurrence clusters appeared to be linked to parvovirus B19, influenza, CMV and Epstein-Barr virus, according to a later analysis. Because counts were too low, some 17 rarely observed V segments, including chromosome 9 orphons, were excluded from the earlier analysis of around 640 of the donors. A further reported finding was that TCR beta sequences accurately predicted the HLA-A and HLA-B alleles for most subjects in the first cohort. The only immune exposure information available for the cohort was CMV serostatus. The sequencing pipeline was judged likely to have produced a cluster of highly shared sequence variants as a technical artifact. In a later analysis, around 17,000 TCR beta sequences were associated with specific HLA alleles at a false discovery rate of 0.05. In both the original and validation cohorts, the classifier was reported to diagnose cytomegalovirus status with high specificity and sensitivity. An association between a missense DCLRE1C variant and V-gene and J-gene trimming of TCR beta chains was found in a later genetic analysis and replicated in an independent cohort. Most TCR sequences were observed very rarely across donors, whereas some public TCRs were present in many individuals. A later genetic analysis reported fewer N-insertions in productive TCRs among donors in an Asian-associated ancestry cluster than the roughly 700-donor mean. In the study, 150 to 200 TCR beta chains were listed as associated with cytomegalovirus. According to a later analysis, TCR association rates differed among HLA loci, with DRB1 alleles showing the most associated TCRs and HLA-C alleles showing the fewest. It was suggested by the authors that the approach could potentially be generalized to other disease states and immunological phenotypes. The cohort was sequenced for TCR beta chains only, and without alpha or paired-chain data the features that could be detected were limited. Because some donors lacked HLA typing at each locus, the association tests relied only on the typed subset. Correlated functional status among segregating V segments might reflect linkage disequilibrium, but an unknown experimental factor could not be ruled out. In an earlier analysis of about 600 of the donors, most TCR beta V segments appeared in productive rearrangements about 87% or about 30% of the time, broadly matching IMGT annotations. Roughly uniform sequencing depth across donors was assumed in presence/absence analyses, although this assumption may not hold. A few of the identified cytomegalovirus-associated TCR beta chains were confirmed in vitro to be specific for cytomegalovirus antigens.

There are 12 amino acids in the CDR3, from cysteine to phenylalanine inclusive. The kept DNA is CDR3 alone, 36 bases in frame from the first base. A distance of 11 bases separates the germline ends of V and J, which lose 8 bases and 7 bases respectively. CDR1 and CDR2, per the germline V gene (reference sequence), are LNHDA and SQIVND. The cohort comprised several hundred healthy bone marrow donors. At the time of sampling, all cohort members were nominally healthy, though unrecorded immune exposures were likely present. The donor was CMV seropositive and belonged to the group of 270 or so seropositive cohort members. A peripheral blood sample was provided by each donor, and peripheral blood mononuclear cells were used for TCR beta sequencing. Genomic DNA extraction from the blood cell samples was performed with the Qiagen DNeasy Blood Extraction Kit. The library was prepared using the immunoSEQ multiplex PCR assay. For the multiplex PCR, a mixture combining 60 forward primers for TCR Vbeta segments and 13 reverse primers for TCR Jbeta segments was used. A multiplex PCR assay on genomic DNA amplified the CDR3 region of rearranged TCR beta genes. The amplified TCR beta libraries were sequenced on the Illumina HiSeq System as 87-base-pair reads. From the authors' description of their analysis: A later analysis counted approximately 74 million unique TCR beta chains across the 650 to 800 repertoires, and around 12 million of these chains were shared by at least two donors. Raw reads were error-corrected and collapsed into unique sequences by a nearest-neighbor algorithm in which closely related sequences were merged to remove PCR and sequencing errors. CDR3 sequences were aligned to IMGT reference sequences to assign V, D and J gene segments. For a sequence to be retained, a match of at least six nucleotides was required to both a V gene segment and a J gene segment. A rearrangement counted as productive if the CDR3 had no stop codons and remained in frame with V and J, and every other rearrangement counted as non-productive. CDR3 was defined by IMGT convention, running from the second conserved V-encoded cysteine to the conserved J-encoded phenylalanine. In an earlier analysis of roughly 610 of the donors, sequences lacking an unambiguous match to a single V gene segment were excluded. An earlier analysis of some 500 of the donors classified V segments as functional when productive rearrangements were above 56.7% and as segregating when the standard deviation between donors was above 5%. A statistical classification framework was built to diagnose cytomegalovirus status from the catalog of TCR beta chain sequences. V and J gene assignment, in a later analysis, came from comparing TCR nucleotide sequences with IMGT/GENE-DB human TR gene sequences. A later analysis assigned CDR3 sequences and most-parsimonious VDJ recombination scenarios with the TCRdist pipeline. In a later analysis, every TCR beta chain was defined by the combination of its CDR3 amino acid sequence and its V-gene family, and reads without a unique V-gene family were dropped. To address suspected cross-contamination and a sequencing artifact, a later analysis removed under 600 highly shared, low-generation-probability nucleotide sequences. In a later analysis, a clonal expansion index was calculated for each public chain from normalized within-repertoire ranks of inferred template counts. Generation probabilities in a later analysis came from a VDJ recombination model fitted to out-of-frame rearrangements, and those results were checked against IGoR. Hypergeometric tests were used in a later analysis to score TCR-TCR, TCR-HLA and TCR-CMV co-occurrence, with a repertoire-size bias correction applied to the TCR pairs. A later analysis estimated false discovery rates by permuting HLA or CMV assignments 20 times. In a later analysis, co-occurring TCRs were grouped using DBSCAN, with TCRdist sequence similarity added in when clustering inside HLA-allele-positive subsets. For co-occurrence clustering, repertoires with fewer than 30,000 or more than 120,000 public chains were excluded, along with 5 or 6 repertoires with anomalous nucleotide sharing. TCRdb obtained this table from immuneACCESS and retained in-frame rearrangements with V and J assigned. These tables miss some clones; where compared with another copy, unresolved V genes account for less than half of the shortfall, and the remainder is unexplained. The V and J calls and clone size are taken from that table; D and trimming were inferred from the DNA. In this sample the table shows some 130,000 clones, more than 75% of which occur a single time. Approximately 8.1% of the sample comes from the top ten.

With respect to this clone: It lacks a known antigen. No base-level quality is on record; no much larger clone is a single base apart.

The material sequenced was PBMCs. The chain uses TRBV19 and TRBJ1-4; the D gene assignment is ambiguous. The sequence came from a woman between 45 and 60 years old in good health and CMV-seropositive. The CDR3 protein: CASLGMGEKLFF. The DNA reads TGTGCCAGTCTCGGGATGGGTGAAAAACTGTTTTTT.